One and the same sample provided the 14 T cell receptor beta chains below, sequenced in a study of Tregs in tolerant kidney transplant recipients. Produced via immunoSEQ multiplex PCR; TCRdb's table is partial and in-frame only. The sample includes about 100,000 clones, around 90% of them seen just once. The sample in question was CD4+ T cells from blood, obtained before the transplant. Receptors were obtained from a human donor who received a combined kidney and bone marrow transplant.

This clone was counted once. This rearrangement joins TRBV11-3 to TRBJ2-3; 10 bases are shared with TRBD2. The CDR3 is 16 amino acids. Germline CDR1 SGHNT, CDR2 YENEEA. Trimming removed 4 bases from V and 2 bases from J; junction bases left unmatched: 6. In DNA form, the CDR3 reads TGTGCCAGCAGCTCTCGGACTAGCGGAACCACAGATACGCAGTATTTT. It yields the protein CASSSRTSGTTDTQYF.

CDR3 region: CASRPDRAVGELFF. As DNA, the CDR3 is TGTGCCAGCAGGCCGGACAGGGCGGTCGGGGAGCTGTTTTTT. The V gene is TRBV6-4, the J gene TRBJ2-2; 8 bases are a match to TRBD1. CDR1 and CDR2 from the germline V gene are MRHNA and SNTAGT. There are 14 residues in the CDR3. V was pared by 6 bases and J by 7 bases, with 7 bases of the junction left unmatched.

The sample holds one count of this clone. The chain couples TRBV4-1 to TRBJ1-3; D gene uncertain. V lost 4 bases to trimming and J lost 1 base, with 17 bases between them. The germline V gene has CDR1 MGHRA and CDR2 YSYEKL. The CDR3 has 17 amino acids. The CDR3, as DNA: TGCGCCAGCAGCCCCAGCGATAGCACTTGGTCTGGAAACACCATATATTTT. This translates into CASSPSDSTWSGNTIYF.

V and J are TRBV2 and TRBJ2-5, with 13 positions matching TRBD2. Germline-derived CDR1 and CDR2 are SNHLY and FYNNEI. The CDR3 has 15 residues. V was pared by 6 bases and J by 7 bases, with 8 bases of the junction left unmatched. CDR3 sequence reads: CASRGTSGTLGTQYF. The CDR3 DNA follows: TGTGCCAGCAGGGGGACTAGCGGGACCCTAGGGACCCAGTACTTC. The whole variable domain, filled in from reference TRBV2 and TRBJ2-5, reads EPEVTQTPSHQVTQMGQEVILRCVPISNHLYFYWYRQILGQKVEFLVSFYNNEISEKSEIFDDQFSVERPDGSNFTLKIRSTKLEDSAMYFCASRGTSGTLGTQYFGPGTRLLVL.

This chain links TRBV5-4 with TRBJ1-1; D is unresolved. CDR1 SGHNT and CDR2 YYREEE come from the germline V gene (reference sequence). V was pared by 4 bases and J by 2 bases, with 3 bases between. The CDR3 loop spans 11 amino acids. The CDR3 DNA sequence: TGTGCCAGCAGCCTAAACACTGAAGCTTTCTTT. This sequence encodes CASSLNTEAFF. Together with reference TRBV5-4 and TRBJ1-1, the CDR3 gives the full variable domain: ETGVTQSPTHLIKTRGQQVTLRCSSQSGHNTVSWYQQALGQGPQFIFQYYREEENGRGNFPPRFSGLQFPNYSSELNVNALELDDSALYLCASSLNTEAFFGQGTRLTVV.

This clone was detected only once. The chain links TRBV5-5 to TRBJ1-1; D might be TRBD1 (5 bases). V lost 3 bases to trimming and J lost 5 bases, with 14 bases between them. Germline V gene sequence: CDR1 SGHKS, CDR2 YYEKEE (reference sequence). This CDR3 region has 14 residues. Here the CDR3 DNA reads TGTGCCAGCAGCTGGGGCGGGGTAGGAACTGAAGCTTTCTTT. This translates into CASSWGGVGTEAFF.

The chain joins TRBV7-9 to TRBJ1-1, with a tentative D call TRBD1 (5 bases). The CDR3 spans 14 residues. V lost 5 bases, J lost 2 bases, and 12 bases lay in between. CDR1 SEHNR and CDR2 FQNEAQ come from the germline V gene (reference sequence). This chain's CDR3 is CASSGGTFNTEAFF. CDR3 DNA sequence: TGTGCCAGCAGCGGAGGGACGTTCAACACTGAAGCTTTCTTT.

The J gene is TRBJ1-5, the V gene TRBV6-1, with no clear D. This CDR3 spans 13 amino acids. Germline V gene data show CDR1 as MNHNS and CDR2 as SASEGT. V lost 4 bases and J lost 5, with 9 bases in between. The DNA of the CDR3 is TGTGCCAGCAGTGTCGGCGGTTATCAGCCCCAGCATTTT. It encodes CASSVGGYQPQHF.

Concerning this clone itself: Other DNA sequences of this sample code for an identical CDR3. The rearrangement links TRBV5-1 to TRBJ1-1, with 8 bases fitting TRBD1. Germline values: CDR1 SGHRS, CDR2 YFSETQ. V was clipped by 2 bases and J by 7 bases; unmatched bases: 1. The CDR3 consists of 12 residues. CDR3 DNA sequence: TGCGCCAGCAGCTTAGACAGGGGTGAAGCTTTCTTT. Protein: CASSLDRGEAFF. The full variable domain, in which reference TRBV5-1 and TRBJ1-1 provide the parts outside the CDR3, is KAGVTQTPRYLIKTRGQQVTLSCSPISGHRSVSWYQQTPGQGLQFLFEYFSETQRNKGNFPGRFSGRQFSNSRSEMNVSTLELGDSALYLCASSLDRGEAFFGQGTRLTVV.

The V gene is TRBV7-9, the J gene TRBJ1-2; D possibly corresponds to TRBD1 (5 bases). The germline V gene encodes CDR1 SEHNR and CDR2 FQNEAQ (reference sequence). The CDR3 totals 14 residues. V shed 0 bases and J shed 7 bases, with 12 bases lying between them. The CDR3 here is CASSLARVLTGYTF. CDR3 DNA: TGTGCCAGCAGCTTAGCCAGGGTGTTGACTGGCTACACCTTC.

In its sample, this clone was seen once. The V call is TRBV5-1, the J call TRBJ2-5; perhaps TRBD1 as D (5 bases). This CDR3 is 14 amino acids long. Germline-derived CDR1 and CDR2 are SGHRS and YFSETQ. Trimming cost V 4 bases and J 2 bases, with 12 bases left between them. CDR3 in amino acids: CASSPDTVQETQYF. For the CDR3, the DNA is TGCGCCAGCAGCCCGGACACGGTTCAAGAGACCCAGTACTTC. The variable domain in full, with the rest retrieved from reference TRBV5-1 and TRBJ2-5, is KAGVTQTPRYLIKTRGQQVTLSCSPISGHRSVSWYQQTPGQGLQFLFEYFSETQRNKGNFPGRFSGRQFSNSRSEMNVSTLELGDSALYLCASSPDTVQETQYFGPGTRLLVL.

The V and J genes are TRBV14 and TRBJ2-3; 9 positions match TRBD1. The CDR3 runs to 15 residues. Germline CDR1 SGHDN, CDR2 FVKESK. V dropped 4 bases and J dropped 8; count of bases not matched to a gene: 10. The CDR3, as DNA: TGTGCCAGCAGCCCGTCCGGGACAGGGAGGGCTACGCAGTATTTT. This sequence encodes CASSPSGTGRATQYF.

CDR3 coding DNA: TGTGCCAGCAGAAGAGGACAGGGGGACGCAAAACTGTTTTTT. The encoded protein is CASRRGQGDAKLFF. The chain employs TRBV6-5 and TRBJ1-4; 10 bases match TRBD1. The CDR3 runs to 14 residues. Unmatched junction bases numbered 8, after V lost 6 bases and J lost 10 bases. The germline V gene encodes CDR1 MNHEY and CDR2 SVGAGI.

The V call is TRBV6-5, the J call TRBJ2-4; 11 nucleotides match TRBD2. J lost 4 bases, V lost 0 bases, and 2 bases had no gene match. Germline CDR1 is MNHEY and CDR2 is SVGAGI. The CDR3 is 16 residues long. The CDR3 DNA reads as TGTGCCAGCAGTTACTCCCCTAGCGGGGGGAAAAACATTCAGTACTTC. Amino acids: CASSYSPSGGKNIQYF.